This T cell receptor beta chain was retrieved from a study of radiotherapy plus CTLA-4 blockade in lung cancer. The study's findings and limits: Dynamics of early blood T cell clones, together with interferon-beta, were reportedly the best predictors of response. Radiotherapy plus ipilimumab was followed by expansion in blood of tumor-derived TCR clones.

The method was immunoSEQ multiplex PCR; TCRdb's version includes in-frame clones alone and lacks a portion of them. The repertoire consists of roughly 90,000 clones, with 72% occurring once and the leading ten covering around 15%. In the case of this clone: Its specificity is unknown.

Each patient with chemo-refractory metastatic non-small-cell lung cancer was treated with focal radiation plus CTLA-4 blockade using ipilimumab. This CDR3 has 14 amino acids. The germline gives CDR1 WSHSY, CDR2 SAAADI. V lost 5 bases and J lost 3, with 13 bases in between. The source was peripheral blood, collected from a patient treated with radiotherapy plus ipilimumab. The chain couples TRBV10-2 to TRBJ1-1; D call uncertain. This TCR derives from a human donor with non-small cell lung cancer that progressed on radiotherapy plus ipilimumab. This CDR3 reads CASSPRGKDTEAFF. CDR3 nucleotide sequence: TGCGCCAGCAGTCCTCGGGGTAAGGACACTGAAGCTTTCTTT.